The clone carrying this T cell receptor beta chain has a handful of counts. Its antigen is not identified. The record originates from a study of beta chain features in type 1 diabetes. Study background: All samples together contributed 90 million to 130 million sorted cells for examination. Whole-study findings and limits: When Type 1 diabetes patients were examined, their TCRB CDR3s proved moderately but significantly shorter in all four CD4+ subsets. No resolution was reached here on whether HLA type influences TCRB rearrangement.

A CD45RO/CCR7/CD25/CD127/CD95/CD27 panel sorted naive, central memory, regulatory and stem cell-like memory CD4+ cells. The CDR3 runs to 13 residues. CDR1 is LNHDA, CDR2 SQIVND, per germline (reference sequence). V lost 1 base, J lost 5 bases, and 8 bases lay in between. The entirety of the isolated RNA underwent reverse transcription, so expressed TCRB transcripts were sequenced. Profiled with immunoSEQ multiplex PCR; TCRdb holds only in-frame clones, not every one. The table records some 400,000 clones, roughly 15% of them present only once. The clonotype comes from a woman under 30 in good health. The sample consisted of naive CD4+ T cells from blood. This sequence joins TRBV19 and TRBJ2-5; possible D gene TRBD2, 6 bases. In nucleotides, the CDR3 is TGTGCCAGTAGTATAGCGGGACTGGAGACCCAGTACTTC. Translation gives CASSIAGLETQYF.